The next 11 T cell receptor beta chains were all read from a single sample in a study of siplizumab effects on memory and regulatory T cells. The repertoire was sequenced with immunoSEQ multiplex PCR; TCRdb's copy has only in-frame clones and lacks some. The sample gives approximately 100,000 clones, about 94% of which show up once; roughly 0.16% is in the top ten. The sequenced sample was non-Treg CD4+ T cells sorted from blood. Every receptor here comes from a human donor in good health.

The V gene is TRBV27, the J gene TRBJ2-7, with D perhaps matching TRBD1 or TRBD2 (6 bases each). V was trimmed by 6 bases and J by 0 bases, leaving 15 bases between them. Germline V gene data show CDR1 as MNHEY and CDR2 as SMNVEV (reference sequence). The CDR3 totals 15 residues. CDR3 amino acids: CASSRGPGASYEQYF. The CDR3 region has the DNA TGTGCCAGCAGCCGTGGGCCGGGGGCCTCCTACGAGCAGTACTTC.

The CDR3, as DNA: TGTGCCAGTAGTCCAAGGACTAGCGGGGGGAGAGATACGCAGTATTTT. Its translation is CASSPRTSGGRDTQYF. The rearrangement uses TRBV19 and TRBJ2-3, with 14 bases identical to TRBD2. CDR1 and CDR2 (germline): LNHDA, SQIVND (reference sequence). V lost 5 bases to trimming and J lost 5 bases; unmatched junction nucleotides: 6. CDR3 size: 16 residues.

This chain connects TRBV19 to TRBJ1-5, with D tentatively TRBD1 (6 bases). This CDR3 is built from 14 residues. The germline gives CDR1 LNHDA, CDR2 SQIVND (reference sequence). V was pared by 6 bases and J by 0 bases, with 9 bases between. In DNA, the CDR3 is TGTGCCAGTAGAACAGGGAGTAGCAATCAGCCCCAGCATTTT. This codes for CASRTGSSNQPQHF.

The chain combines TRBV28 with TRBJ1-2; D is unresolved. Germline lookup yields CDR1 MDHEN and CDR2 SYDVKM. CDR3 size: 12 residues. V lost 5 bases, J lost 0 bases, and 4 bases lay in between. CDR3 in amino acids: CASSRPNYGYTF. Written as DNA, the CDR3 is TGTGCCAGCAGTCGACCTAACTATGGCTACACCTTC.

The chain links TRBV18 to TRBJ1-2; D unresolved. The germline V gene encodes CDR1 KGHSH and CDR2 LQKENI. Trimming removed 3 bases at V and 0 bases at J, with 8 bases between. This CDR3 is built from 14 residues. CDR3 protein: CASSPDAANYGYTF. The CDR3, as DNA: TGTGCCAGCTCACCTGACGCTGCTAACTATGGCTACACCTTC.

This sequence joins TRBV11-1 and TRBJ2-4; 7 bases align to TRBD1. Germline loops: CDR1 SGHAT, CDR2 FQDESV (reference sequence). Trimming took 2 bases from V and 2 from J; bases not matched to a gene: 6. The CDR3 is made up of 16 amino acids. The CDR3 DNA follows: TGTGCCAGCAGCTTAATCCAGACAGGGCCCAAAAACATTCAGTACTTC. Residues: CASSLIQTGPKNIQYF.

CDR3 nucleotide sequence: TGTGCCAGCAGCTTAGATACTTGGGCAGACAATGAGCAGTTCTTC. Translation gives CASSLDTWADNEQFF. The chain recombines TRBV11-3 with TRBJ2-1; D remains ambiguous. This CDR3 is built from 15 residues. The V gene's germline CDR1 is SGHNT and CDR2 YENEEA. Trimming cost V 0 bases and J 5 bases, with 11 bases left between them.

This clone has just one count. The CDR3 coding sequence is TGTGCCAGCAGTGATGGACTAGCGGGGGGTTACGGGGAGACCCAGTACTTC. This gives the protein CASSDGLAGGYGETQYF. The rearrangement links TRBV6-1 to TRBJ2-5, with 14 bases lining up with TRBD2. The V gene's germline CDR1 is MNHNS and CDR2 SASEGT. V lost 3 bases and J lost 5; bases outside the gene matches: 8. The CDR3 runs to 17 residues.

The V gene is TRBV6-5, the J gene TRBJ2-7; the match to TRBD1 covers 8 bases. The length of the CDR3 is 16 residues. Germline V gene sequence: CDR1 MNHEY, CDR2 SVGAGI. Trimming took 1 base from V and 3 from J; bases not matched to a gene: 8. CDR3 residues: CASSYLGTGRDYEQYF. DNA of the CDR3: TGTGCCAGCAGTTACTTGGGGACAGGTAGAGACTACGAGCAGTACTTC.

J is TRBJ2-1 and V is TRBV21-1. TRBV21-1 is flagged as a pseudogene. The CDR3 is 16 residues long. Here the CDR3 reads CASSARLGASVNEQFF. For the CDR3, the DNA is TGTGCCAGCAGCGCCCGACTGGGGGCTAGCGTCAATGAGCAGTTCTTC.

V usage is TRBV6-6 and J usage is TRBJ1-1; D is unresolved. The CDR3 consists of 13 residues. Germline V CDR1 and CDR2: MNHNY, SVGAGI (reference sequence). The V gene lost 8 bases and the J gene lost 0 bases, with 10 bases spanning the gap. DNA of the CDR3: TGTGCCAGCCGGCAACATTTGAACACTGAAGCTTTCTTT. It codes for CASRQHLNTEAFF.